This T cell receptor (beta chain) emerged from a study of T cell responses to AZD1222 COVID-19 vaccine. Study in general: Pooled samples include second doses given at about 4 or 12 weeks.

Study outcomes and limitations: Repertoire sampling happened only post peak T cell response. Seropositive at baseline were only a handful of AZD1222 recipients. Of spike-specific TCRs, nearly half reportedly target regions left unmutated in variants.

This clone was seen only once. Its antigen remains unidentified. Profiled with immunoSEQ multiplex PCR; TCRdb holds only in-frame clones, not every one. The sample gives 70,000 or so clones, around nine tenths of which show up once; under 30% is in the top ten. Germline V gene lookup returns CDR1 SGDLS and CDR2 YYNGEE. V dropped 1 base and J dropped 4 bases, with 14 bases sitting between them. CDR3 length: 15 residues. This sequence was found in an adult in good health. The chain has TRBV9 and TRBJ1-2; D possibly corresponds to TRBD1 (5 bases). The specimen comprised peripheral blood, sampled on day 0 of AZD1222 vaccination. In DNA, the CDR3 is TGTGCCAGCAGCGTAATGCCGGGGCCAAGCTATGGCTACACCTTC. Protein product: CASSVMPGPSYGYTF. The full variable domain, rest sourced from reference TRBV9 and TRBJ1-2, is DSGVTQTPKHLITATGQRVTLRCSPRSGDLSVYWYQQSLDQGLQFLIQYYNGEERAKGNILERFSAQQFPDLHSELNLSSLELGDSALYFCASSVMPGPSYGYTFGSGTRLTVV.